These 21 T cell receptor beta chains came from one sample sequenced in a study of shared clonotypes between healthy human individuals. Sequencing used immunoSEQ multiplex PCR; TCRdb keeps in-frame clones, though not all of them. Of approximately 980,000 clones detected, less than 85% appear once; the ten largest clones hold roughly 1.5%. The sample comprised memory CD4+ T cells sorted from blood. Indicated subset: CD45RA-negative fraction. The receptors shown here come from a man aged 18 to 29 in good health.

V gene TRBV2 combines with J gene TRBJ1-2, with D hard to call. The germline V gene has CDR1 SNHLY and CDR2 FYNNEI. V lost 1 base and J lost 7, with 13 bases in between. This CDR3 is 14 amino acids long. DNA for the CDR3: TGTGCCAGCAGTGAAGAATACAGTTATTTTGGCTACACCTTC. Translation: CASSEEYSYFGYTF.

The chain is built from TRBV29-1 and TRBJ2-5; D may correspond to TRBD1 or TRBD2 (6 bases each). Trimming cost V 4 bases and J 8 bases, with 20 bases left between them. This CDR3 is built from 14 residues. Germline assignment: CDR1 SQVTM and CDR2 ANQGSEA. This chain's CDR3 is CSVGKEGVGFTQYF. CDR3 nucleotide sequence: TGCAGCGTTGGGAAGGAGGGGGTCGGGTTTACCCAGTACTTC.

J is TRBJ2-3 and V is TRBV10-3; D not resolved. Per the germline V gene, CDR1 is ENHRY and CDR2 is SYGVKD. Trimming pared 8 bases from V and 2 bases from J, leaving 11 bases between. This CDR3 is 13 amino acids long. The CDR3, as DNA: TGTGCCATCGGATCCGACAACACAGATACGCAGTATTTT. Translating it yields CAIGSDNTDTQYF.

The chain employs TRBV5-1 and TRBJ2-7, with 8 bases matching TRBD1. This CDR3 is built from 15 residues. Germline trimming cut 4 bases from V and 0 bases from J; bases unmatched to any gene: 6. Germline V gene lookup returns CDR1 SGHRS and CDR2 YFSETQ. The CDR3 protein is CASSGGTGPSYEQYF. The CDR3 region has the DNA TGCGCCAGCAGCGGGGGGACAGGTCCCTCCTACGAGCAGTACTTC.

The CDR3 sequence: CASRPGDRLSSYEQYF. CDR3 bases: TGTGCCAGCAGACCCGGGGACAGGCTGAGCTCCTACGAGCAGTACTTC. The V call is TRBV27, the J call TRBJ2-7; the match to TRBD1 covers 8 bases. Germline CDR1 reads MNHEY; CDR2 reads SMNVEV (reference sequence). J lost 0 bases, V lost 6 bases, and 10 bases had no gene match. The CDR3 totals 16 residues.

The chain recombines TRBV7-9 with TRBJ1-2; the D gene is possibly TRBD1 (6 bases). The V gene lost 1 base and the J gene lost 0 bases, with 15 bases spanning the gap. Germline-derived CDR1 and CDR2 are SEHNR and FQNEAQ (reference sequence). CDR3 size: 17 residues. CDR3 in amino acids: CASSLGPIQGSNYGYTF. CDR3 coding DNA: TGTGCCAGCAGCTTAGGACCCATACAGGGTTCTAACTATGGCTACACCTTC.

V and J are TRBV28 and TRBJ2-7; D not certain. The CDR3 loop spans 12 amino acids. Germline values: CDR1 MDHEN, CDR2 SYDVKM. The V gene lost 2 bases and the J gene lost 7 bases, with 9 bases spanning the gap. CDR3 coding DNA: TGTGCCAGCAGTTTAACCAAGTGGGAGCAGTACTTC. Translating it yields CASSLTKWEQYF.

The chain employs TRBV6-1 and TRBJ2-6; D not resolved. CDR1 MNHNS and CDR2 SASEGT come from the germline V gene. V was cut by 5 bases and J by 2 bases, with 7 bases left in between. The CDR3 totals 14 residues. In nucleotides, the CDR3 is TGTGCCAGCAGTCCTAGACCTGGGGCCAACGTCCTGACTTTC. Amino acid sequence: CASSPRPGANVLTF.

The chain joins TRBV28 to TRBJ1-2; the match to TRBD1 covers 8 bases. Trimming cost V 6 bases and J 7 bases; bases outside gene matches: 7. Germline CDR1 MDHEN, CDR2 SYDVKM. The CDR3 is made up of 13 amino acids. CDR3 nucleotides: TGTGCCAGCAGGAGGACAGGGTCTGGTGGCTACACCTTC. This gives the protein CASRRTGSGGYTF.

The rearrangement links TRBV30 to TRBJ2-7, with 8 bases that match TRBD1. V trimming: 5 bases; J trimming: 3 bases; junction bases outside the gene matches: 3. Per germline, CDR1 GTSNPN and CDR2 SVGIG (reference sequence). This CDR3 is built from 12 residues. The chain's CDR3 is CAWDRGGYEQYF. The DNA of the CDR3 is TGTGCCTGGGACAGGGGCGGCTACGAGCAGTACTTC. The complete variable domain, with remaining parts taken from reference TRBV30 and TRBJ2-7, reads SQTIHQWPATLVQPVGSPLSLECTVEGTSNPNLYWYRQAAGRGLQLLFYSVGIGQISSEVPQNLSASRPQDRQFILSSKKLLLSDSGFYLCAWDRGGYEQYFGPGTRLTVT.

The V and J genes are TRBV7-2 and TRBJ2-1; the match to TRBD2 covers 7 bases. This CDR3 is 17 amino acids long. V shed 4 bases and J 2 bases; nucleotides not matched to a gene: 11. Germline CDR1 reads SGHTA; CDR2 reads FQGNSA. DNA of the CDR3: TGTGCCAGCAGCTCCTTATGGGGGAGGGCCACCTACAATGAGCAGTTCTTC. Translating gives CASSSLWGRATYNEQFF.

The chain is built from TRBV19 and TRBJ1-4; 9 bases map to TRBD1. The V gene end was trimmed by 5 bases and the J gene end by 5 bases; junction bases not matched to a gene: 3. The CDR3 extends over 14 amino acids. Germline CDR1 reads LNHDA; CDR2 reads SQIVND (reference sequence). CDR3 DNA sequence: TGTGCCAGTAGTGTGACAGGGGGGAATGAAAAACTGTTTTTT. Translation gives CASSVTGGNEKLFF.

This CDR3 reads CASSLSLSEQYF. The CDR3 coding sequence is TGTGCCAGCAGCTTATCGTTGTCCGAGCAGTACTTC. The V call is TRBV7-2, the J call TRBJ2-7; unclear D gene. The V end was cut by 2 bases, the J end by 6 bases, with 8 bases between. The CDR3 runs to 12 residues. Per the germline V gene, CDR1 is SGHTA and CDR2 is FQGNSA.

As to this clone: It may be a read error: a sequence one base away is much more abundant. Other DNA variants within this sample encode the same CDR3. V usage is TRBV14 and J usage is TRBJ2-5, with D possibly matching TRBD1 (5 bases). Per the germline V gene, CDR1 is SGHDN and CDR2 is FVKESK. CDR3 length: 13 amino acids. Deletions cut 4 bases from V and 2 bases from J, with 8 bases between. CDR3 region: CASSRGFQETQYF. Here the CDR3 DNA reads TGTGCCAGCAGCCGGGGCTTTCAAGAGACCCAGTACTTC.

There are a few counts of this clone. The CDR3 sequence is CASSLRTANTGELFF. DNA of the CDR3: TGTGCCAGCAGCTTAAGGACAGCGAACACCGGGGAGCTGTTTTTT. The chain has TRBV7-3 and TRBJ2-2; D is perhaps TRBD1 (6 bases). V shed 1 base and J shed 0 bases, with 6 bases lying between them. This CDR3 contains 15 residues. Germline lookup yields CDR1 SGHTA and CDR2 FQGTGA.

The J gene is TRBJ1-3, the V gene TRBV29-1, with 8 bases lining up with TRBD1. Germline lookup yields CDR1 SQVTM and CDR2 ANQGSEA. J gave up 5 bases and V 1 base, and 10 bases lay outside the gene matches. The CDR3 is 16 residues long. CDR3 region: CSVEAVTGGSRNTIYF. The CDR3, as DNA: TGCAGCGTTGAAGCTGTCACAGGGGGATCGAGAAACACCATATATTTT. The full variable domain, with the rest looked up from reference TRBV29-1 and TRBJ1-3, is SAVISQKPSRDICQRGTSLTIQCQVDSQVTMMFWYRQQPGQSLTLIATANQGSEATYESGFVIDKFPISRPNLTFSTLTVSNMSPEDSSIYLCSVEAVTGGSRNTIYFGEGSWLTVV.

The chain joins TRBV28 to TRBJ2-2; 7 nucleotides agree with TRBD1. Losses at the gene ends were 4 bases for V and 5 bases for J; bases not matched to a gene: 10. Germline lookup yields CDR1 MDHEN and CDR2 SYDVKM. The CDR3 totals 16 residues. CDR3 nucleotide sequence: TGTGCCAGCAGTTCACCCCCGGGACAGATTACCGGGGAGCTGTTTTTT. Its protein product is CASSSPPGQITGELFF.

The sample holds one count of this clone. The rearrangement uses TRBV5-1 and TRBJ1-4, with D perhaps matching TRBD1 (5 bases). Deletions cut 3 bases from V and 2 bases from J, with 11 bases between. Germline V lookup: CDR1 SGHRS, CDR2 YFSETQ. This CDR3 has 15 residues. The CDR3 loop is CASSSKGTTNEKLFF. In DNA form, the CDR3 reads TGCGCCAGCAGCTCGAAAGGGACGACTAATGAAAAACTGTTTTTT.

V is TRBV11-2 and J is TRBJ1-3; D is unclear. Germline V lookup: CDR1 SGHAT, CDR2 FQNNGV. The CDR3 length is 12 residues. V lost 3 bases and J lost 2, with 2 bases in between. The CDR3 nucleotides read TGTGCCAGCAGCTTCCCTGGAAACACCATATATTTT. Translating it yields CASSFPGNTIYF.

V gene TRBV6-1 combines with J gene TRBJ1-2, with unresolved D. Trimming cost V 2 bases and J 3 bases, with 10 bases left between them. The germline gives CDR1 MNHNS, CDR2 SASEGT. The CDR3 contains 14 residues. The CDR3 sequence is CASSETVSYYGYTF. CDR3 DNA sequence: TGTGCCAGCAGTGAAACAGTTTCCTACTATGGCTACACCTTC.

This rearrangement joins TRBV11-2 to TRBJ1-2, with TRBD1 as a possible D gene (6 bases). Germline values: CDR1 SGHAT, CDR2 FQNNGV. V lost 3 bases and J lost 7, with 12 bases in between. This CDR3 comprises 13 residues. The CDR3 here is CASSFSRGGGYTF. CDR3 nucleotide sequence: TGTGCCAGCAGCTTTAGCAGGGGTGGTGGCTACACCTTC.